This T cell receptor beta chain was profiled in a study of CD8+ T cells in alopecia areata. Study results and limitations: Scalp clonality, along with expanded CD8+ clones among the top 100, was significantly decreased by tofacitinib. How baseline CD8+ expansion relates to response remains uncertain (there was one nonresponder). Normal-skin resident alphabeta T cells also appear among scalp sample sequences. Between patients, shared TCR sequences were less clear than in mice. This was possibly due in part to HLA diversity in the patient population.

Remarks on this clone: Its antigen is not identified.

Germline trimming cut 8 bases from V and 7 bases from J; bases unmatched to any gene: 13. CDR3 size: 15 residues. CDR1 is SGHTA and CDR2 is FQGTGA in the germline V gene. Indicated treatment: oral pan-JAK inhibitor, 5-10 mg twice daily. The sequencing template was cDNA reverse transcribed from extracted RNA. Data came from immunoSEQ multiplex PCR; TCRdb stores just in-frame clones and leaves some out. The sample comprises over 150,000 clones, 58% of which are singletons, and about 5.5% rests with the top ten. This clonotype was sampled from a human donor with alopecia areata. The sample in question was CD4+ T cells sorted from blood, obtained at week 24, from a patient treated with tofacitinib. This chain connects TRBV7-3 to TRBJ1-5; 8 bases are a match to TRBD1. CDR3 coding DNA: TGTGCCAGCGTATCTCATCCCCGACAGGGGCAGCCCCAGCATTTT. Translated: CASVSHPRQGQPQHF.